The next 25 T cell receptor beta chains were all read from a single sample in a study of T cells in Graves' hyperthyroidism and ophthalmopathy. RNA transcripts yielded amplified TCR beta CDR3 regions. TCR CDR3 regions were first amplified by RT-PCR with HTBI primers. TCRdb ran MiXCR on the multiplex PCR reads and lists one entry per CDR3 protein. Of around 600,000 distinct CDR3 sequences listed, 14% were seen once; the top ten hold roughly 7%. The sequencing sample was made of blood. Receptors originate from a woman aged 18-35 years with Graves' ophthalmopathy.

There are many counts of this clonotype. The CDR3 coding sequence is TGTGCCAGCAGTTTGAGCGCTAGCGGAACCCTAGCCAAAAACATTCAGTACTTC. Translating gives CASSLSASGTLAKNIQYF. This rearrangement joins TRBV28 to TRBJ2-4; 7 nucleotides line up with TRBD2. Trimming cost V 3 bases and J 0 bases; bases outside gene matches: 11. This CDR3 comprises 18 residues. CDR1 MDHEN and CDR2 SYDVKM come from the germline V gene.

This chain joins TRBV27 and TRBJ2-1; D gene ambiguous. V was pared by 7 bases and J by 11 bases, with 6 bases between. CDR1 and CDR2 from the germline V gene are MNHEY and SMNVEV (reference sequence). The CDR3 has 9 residues. As DNA, the CDR3 is TGTGCCAGCAAAAAGAAGCAGTTCTTC. This translates into CASKKKQFF.

This clonotype was counted once. The chain combines TRBV4-1 with TRBJ2-7, with 7 nucleotides matching TRBD1. This CDR3 spans 14 amino acids. The V and J ends lost 1 base and 7 bases, in that order; junction bases with no gene match: 7. Germline CDR1 and CDR2: MGHRA and YSYEKL. CDR3 bases: TGCGCCAGCAGCCAAGTTTCAGGGGGTGGGGAGCAGTACTTC. As protein: CASSQVSGGGEQYF.

This clonotype was picked up many times. The chain couples TRBV18 to TRBJ2-5; D is undetermined. CDR3 length: 14 amino acids. Germline-derived CDR1 and CDR2 are KGHSH and LQKENI. The V and J ends lost 0 bases and 4 bases respectively, with 9 bases between them. In DNA, the CDR3 is TGTGCCAGCTCACCACCTCCAGGTGGAGAGACCCAGTACTTC. Protein product: CASSPPPGGETQYF. The full variable domain, rest sourced from reference TRBV18 and TRBJ2-5, is NAGVMQNPRHLVRRRGQEARLRCSPMKGHSHVYWYRQLPEEGLKFMVYLQKENIIDESGMPKERFSAEFPKEGPSILRIQQVVRGDSAAYFCASSPPPGGETQYFGPGTRLLVL.

The CDR3 coding sequence is TGTGCCAGTAGTCGGAGTTTCTCCTACAATGAGCAGTTCTTC. Translating gives CASSRSFSYNEQFF. The chain uses TRBV19 and TRBJ2-1; D unclear. The CDR3 is made up of 14 amino acids. Trimming took off 5 bases at V and 0 bases at J, with 8 bases between the two ends. Germline CDR1 is LNHDA and CDR2 is SQIVND (reference sequence).

This clonotype was observed a handful of times. V and J are TRBV6-1 and TRBJ1-6; no firm D call. V was cut by 8 bases and J by 3 bases, with 11 bases left in between. Germline values: CDR1 MNHNS, CDR2 SASEGT. The CDR3 length is 14 residues. The CDR3 region is CASERVNYNSPLHF. The CDR3 DNA sequence: TGTGCCAGCGAAAGGGTCAACTATAATTCACCCCTCCACTTT.

This chain joins TRBV19 and TRBJ1-1; D is unresolved. This CDR3 has 14 residues. Germline V CDR1 and CDR2: LNHDA, SQIVND (reference sequence). V dropped 7 bases and J dropped 4 bases, with 16 bases sitting between them. The CDR3, as DNA: TGTGCCAGTACCTCCCGCCCGAGGCGCACTGAAGCTTTCTTT. It encodes CASTSRPRRTEAFF.

Comments on this clonotype: A much larger clonotype is one base distant, so this may be a read error. The rearrangement uses TRBV30 and TRBJ2-7; 10 bases are shared with TRBD2. The CDR3 runs 17 residues. Trimming cost V 4 bases and J 1 base; bases outside gene matches: 13. Germline CDR1 reads GTSNPN; CDR2 reads SVGIG (reference sequence). CDR3 residues: CAWKGRLAGERSYEQYF. CDR3 DNA: TGTGCCTGGAAGGGACGGCTAGCGGGAGAGAGGTCCTACGAGCAGTACTTC.

This clonotype was seen at least ten times. The J gene is TRBJ2-7, the V gene TRBV2; D ambiguous. V dropped 1 base and J dropped 9 bases, with 13 bases sitting between them. In germline, CDR1 is SNHLY, CDR2 FYNNEI. The length of the CDR3 is 13 residues. The CDR3 sequence: CASSEEVPHGQYF. In DNA, the CDR3 is TGTGCCAGCAGTGAAGAGGTCCCCCACGGGCAGTACTTC. The variable domain in full, completed from reference TRBV2 and TRBJ2-7, reads EPEVTQTPSHQVTQMGQEVILRCVPISNHLYFYWYRQILGQKVEFLVSFYNNEISEKSEIFDDQFSVERPDGSNFTLKIRSTKLEDSAMYFCASSEEVPHGQYFGPGTRLTVT.

This clonotype appeared many times. The chain has TRBV28 and TRBJ1-2; perhaps TRBD1 as D (5 bases). The CDR3 is made up of 17 amino acids. Germline V gene sequence: CDR1 MDHEN, CDR2 SYDVKM. Deletions cut 7 bases from V and 2 bases from J, with 23 bases between. CDR3 nucleotide sequence: TGTGCCAGCACGGGGGGAGGGGCAGCCTCCGAAAACTATGGCTACACCTTC. Its protein is CASTGGGAASENYGYTF.

This clonotype was picked up a small number of times. V and J are TRBV4-1 and TRBJ2-1; D may be TRBD2 (6 bases). CDR1 and CDR2 (germline): MGHRA, YSYEKL. The CDR3 is 16 amino acids. Trimming took off 4 bases at V and 7 bases at J, with 20 bases between the two ends. The CDR3 here is CASSPYSGVIRNEQFF. The CDR3 DNA sequence: TGCGCCAGCAGCCCCTATAGCGGAGTTATTAGGAATGAGCAGTTCTTC.

This clonotype appeared many times. The chain combines TRBV7-3 with TRBJ1-2; TRBD1 might be the D (6 bases). The CDR3 length is 14 residues. The germline V gene encodes CDR1 SGHTA and CDR2 FQGTGA. The ends were cut back, 3 bases at V and 5 bases at J, with 13 bases in the middle. CDR3 DNA sequence: TGTGCCAGCAGCTTCAGTGTAGGGGGGTATGGCTACACCTTC. It codes for CASSFSVGGYGYTF.

The table lists this clonotype with many counts. The rearrangement uses TRBV24-1 and TRBJ2-7; D may match TRBD1 or TRBD2 (5 bases each). The germline V gene has CDR1 KGHDR and CDR2 SFDVKD. CDR3 size: 15 residues. The ends were cut back, 5 bases at V and 1 base at J, with 14 bases in the middle. The chain's CDR3 is CATSVWGIASYEQYF. For the CDR3, the DNA is TGTGCCACCAGTGTATGGGGGATTGCTTCCTACGAGCAGTACTTC.

This clonotype was detected ten times or more. The chain uses TRBV11-2 and TRBJ2-1; TRBD2 matches 9 bases. Per germline, CDR1 SGHAT and CDR2 FQNNGV. The V and J ends lost 4 bases and 8 bases, in that order; junction bases with no gene match: 9. The CDR3 loop spans 15 amino acids. In DNA form, the CDR3 reads TGTGCCAGCAGCTCGGGACTAGCCCAATGGGATGAGCAGTTCTTC. Translated: CASSSGLAQWDEQFF.

The CDR3 spells CASRTSGRGGGNTDTQYF. The CDR3 bases are TGTGCCAGCAGGACTAGCGGGAGAGGGGGGGGTAACACAGATACGCAGTATTTT. This chain links TRBV28 with TRBJ2-3; TRBD2 agrees at 12 bases. The germline V gene encodes CDR1 MDHEN and CDR2 SYDVKM. The CDR3 runs to 18 residues. Germline trimming cut 6 bases from V and 2 bases from J; bases unmatched to any gene: 12.

This clonotype was seen many times. The chain recombines TRBV20-1 with TRBJ1-2, with a tentative D call TRBD1 (5 bases). Trimming pared 0 bases from V and 6 bases from J, leaving 11 bases between. Germline V lookup: CDR1 DFQATT, CDR2 SNEGSKA (reference sequence). The CDR3 sequence is 13 residues long. The CDR3 DNA is TGCAGTGCTAGAGATCCGCAGGGTGATGGCTACACCTTC. Translated, it gives CSARDPQGDGYTF.

This clonotype was seen at least ten times. The chain has TRBV28 and TRBJ2-7; 9 bases map to TRBD2. Germline CDR1 reads MDHEN; CDR2 reads SYDVKM. The CDR3 sequence is 14 residues long. Losses at the gene ends were 3 bases for V and 5 bases for J; bases not matched to a gene: 5. The CDR3: CASSFSGRSNEQYF. The CDR3, as DNA: TGTGCCAGCAGTTTTAGCGGGAGAAGCAACGAGCAGTACTTC. Together with reference TRBV28 and TRBJ2-7, the CDR3 gives the full variable domain: DVKVTQSSRYLVKRTGEKVFLECVQDMDHENMFWYRQDPGLGLRLIYFSYDVKMKEKGDIPEGYSVSREKKERFSLILESASTNQTSMYLCASSFSGRSNEQYFGPGTRLTVT.

This clonotype was seen at least ten times. The chain recombines TRBV11-2 with TRBJ2-3; D could derive from TRBD1 or TRBD2 (5 bases each). The germline V gene has CDR1 SGHAT and CDR2 FQNNGV. There are 14 residues in the CDR3. V lost 4 bases and J 6 bases, leaving 14 bases between the germline ends. The chain's CDR3 is CASSSPLEGDTQYF. Written as DNA, the CDR3 is TGTGCCAGCAGCTCGCCTCTAGAGGGGGATACGCAGTATTTT.

The V and J genes are TRBV6-1 and TRBJ2-3; D uncertain. Trimming cost V 5 bases and J 10 bases, with 7 bases left between them. Looked up from germline, CDR1 is MNHNS and CDR2 is SASEGT. This CDR3 region has 10 residues. CDR3 in DNA: TGTGCCAGCAGTTATACCCCGCAGTATTTT. Protein product: CASSYTPQYF.

This clonotype was observed a handful of times. Here the CDR3 DNA reads TGCGCCACCCGGATATCCGGGAGCTCCTACGAGCAGTACTTC. Its translation is CATRISGSSYEQYF. The J gene is TRBJ2-7, the V gene TRBV5-1; tentative D call: TRBD2 (6 bases). V was cut by 9 bases and J by 0 bases, with 16 bases left in between. Germline CDR1 SGHRS, CDR2 YFSETQ. The CDR3 spans 14 residues.

This chain joins TRBV20-1 and TRBJ2-7; TRBD1 aligns across 8 bases. CDR1 DFQATT and CDR2 SNEGSKA come from the germline V gene (reference sequence). Trimming at V came to 6 bases and at J to 4 bases, leaving 14 bases not matched to a gene. This CDR3 spans 15 amino acids. The CDR3 DNA sequence: TGCAGTGCGACTGGGACAGGTCGGGGGTTATACGAGCAGTACTTC. It specifies CSATGTGRGLYEQYF.

This clonotype was picked up many times. The rearrangement links TRBV6-1 to TRBJ2-5; 10 bases agree with TRBD1. The CDR3 covers 15 residues. V lost 7 bases, J lost 1 base, and 6 bases stayed unmatched. CDR1 and CDR2 from the germline V gene are MNHNS and SASEGT. This chain's CDR3 is CASILTGGSQETQYF. The CDR3 DNA is TGTGCCAGCATTTTGACAGGGGGCTCCCAAGAGACCCAGTACTTC.

CDR3 in DNA: TGTGCCAGCACCATGTGGTGGACAGGTAACAATGAGCAGTTCTTC. Amino acids: CASTMWWTGNNEQFF. The rearrangement links TRBV27 to TRBJ2-1; the match to TRBD1 covers 7 bases. The J segment lost 5 bases and the V segment lost 7 bases, leaving 11 bases of the junction unmatched. The CDR3 is 15 residues long. CDR1 MNHEY and CDR2 SMNVEV come from the germline V gene (reference sequence).

This clonotype was counted many times. The chain is built from TRBV28 and TRBJ2-1; 7 bases align to TRBD2. Germline CDR1 MDHEN, CDR2 SYDVKM. This CDR3 is built from 13 residues. Germline trimming cut 6 bases from V and 8 bases from J; bases unmatched to any gene: 7. The CDR3 reads CASRSGNIDEQFF. The CDR3 DNA sequence: TGTGCCAGCAGGAGCGGGAATATCGATGAGCAGTTCTTC.

Concerning this clonotype: A single base separates this from a much larger clone, so it may be a read error. The V call is TRBV7-9, the J call TRBJ2-1; 7 bases align to TRBD1. This CDR3 is 15 amino acids long. From germline, CDR1 is SEHNR and CDR2 FQNEAQ (reference sequence). CDR3 sequence reads: CASSHRDRPYNEQLF. The CDR3 DNA is TGTGCCAGCAGCCACCGGGACAGACCCTACAATGAGCAGCTCTTC.